A selection of T cell receptor beta chains follows, all from one sample in a study of CD8+ T cells in alopecia areata. This table comes from immunoSEQ multiplex PCR, and its TCRdb copy is limited to in-frame clones, with some not included. The top ten hold roughly 0.5% of the sample, which has about 120,000 clones, 50% to 55% seen once. The source was CD4+ T cells sorted from blood, collected at week 4, from a patient treated with tofacitinib. Receptors were obtained from a human donor with alopecia areata. Both conserved end residues are part of each CDR3. Fields, in order: clone size, D gene, J gene, V gene, CDR3 protein, CDR3 DNA. D genes are given only for firm matches. The size of a clone is reported for some rows only, either as once, few or many, or as a class for expanded clones.

clone size: .; D gene: .; J gene: TRBJ2-5; V gene: TRBV11-3; CDR3 protein: CASSFEGQETQYF; CDR3 DNA: TGTGCCAGCAGCTTTGAGGGACAAGAGACCCAGTACTTC
clone size: .; D gene: .; J gene: TRBJ1-1; V gene: TRBV2; CDR3 protein: CASRRTGNTEAFF; CDR3 DNA: TGTGCCAGCAGGCGGACGGGGAACACTGAAGCTTTCTTT
clone size: .; D gene: .; J gene: TRBJ2-1; V gene: TRBV14; CDR3 protein: CASSQAGVRNEQFF; CDR3 DNA: TGTGCCAGCAGCCAAGCAGGGGTTCGGAATGAGCAGTTCTTC
clone size: .; D gene: TRBD1; J gene: TRBJ2-7; V gene: TRBV5-1; CDR3 protein: CASTGQGHEQYF; CDR3 DNA: TGCGCCAGCACAGGACAGGGCCACGAGCAGTACTTC
clone size: few; D gene: .; J gene: TRBJ1-4; V gene: TRBV29-1; CDR3 protein: CSVPGPNEKLFF; CDR3 DNA: TGCAGCGTCCCCGGGCCTAATGAAAAACTGTTTTTT
clone size: .; D gene: .; J gene: TRBJ2-1; V gene: TRBV5-4; CDR3 protein: CASSQKVVGNEQFF; CDR3 DNA: TGTGCCAGCAGCCAGAAGGTGGTCGGCAATGAGCAGTTCTTC
clone size: .; D gene: .; J gene: TRBJ1-5; V gene: TRBV7-9; CDR3 protein: CASSSDSSNQPQHF; CDR3 DNA: TGTGCCAGCAGCTCCGATAGTAGCAATCAGCCCCAGCATTTT
clone size: .; D gene: TRBD1; J gene: TRBJ1-2; V gene: TRBV6-5; CDR3 protein: CASSYSGTGEYGYTF; CDR3 DNA: TGTGCCAGCAGTTACTCGGGGACAGGGGAATATGGCTACACCTTC
clone size: .; D gene: TRBD1; J gene: TRBJ2-7; V gene: TRBV11-1; CDR3 protein: CASSEGQRYEQYF; CDR3 DNA: TGTGCCAGCAGCGAGGGACAGCGCTACGAGCAGTACTTC
clone size: .; D gene: .; J gene: TRBJ1-1; V gene: TRBV29-1; CDR3 protein: CSGGPTNTEAFF; CDR3 DNA: TGCAGCGGGGGACCCACGAACACTGAAGCTTTCTTT
clone size: few; D gene: TRBD1; J gene: TRBJ1-1; V gene: TRBV6-5; CDR3 protein: CASSYGDRGETEAFF; CDR3 DNA: TGTGCCAGCAGTTACGGCGACAGGGGTGAGACTGAAGCTTTCTTT
clone size: once; D gene: .; J gene: TRBJ2-3; V gene: TRBV29-1; CDR3 protein: CSVEVQLIDTQYF; CDR3 DNA: TGCAGCGTTGAAGTACAGCTCATTGATACGCAGTATTTT
clone size: .; D gene: TRBD1; J gene: TRBJ1-2; V gene: TRBV6-5; CDR3 protein: CASRDYRQGGGYTF; CDR3 DNA: TGTGCCAGCAGAGATTACCGACAGGGAGGTGGCTACACCTTC
clone size: .; D gene: .; J gene: TRBJ2-4; V gene: TRBV29-1; CDR3 protein: CSVGKAKNIQYF; CDR3 DNA: TGCAGCGTTGGGAAAGCCAAAAACATTCAGTACTTC
clone size: .; D gene: .; J gene: TRBJ1-5; V gene: TRBV30; CDR3 protein: CAWSVSEQPQHF; CDR3 DNA: TGTGCCTGGAGTGTTTCAGAACAGCCCCAGCATTTT
clone size: few; D gene: TRBD1; J gene: TRBJ2-2; V gene: TRBV6-4; CDR3 protein: CASTLPSGTGDTGELFF; CDR3 DNA: TGTGCCAGCACCCTACCCAGCGGGACAGGGGACACCGGGGAGCTGTTTTTT
clone size: .; D gene: .; J gene: TRBJ2-7; V gene: TRBV13; CDR3 protein: CASSYGGSYEQYF; CDR3 DNA: TGTGCCAGCAGTTACGGTGGGAGTTACGAGCAGTACTTC
clone size: once; D gene: .; J gene: TRBJ2-6; V gene: TRBV2; CDR3 protein: CASKRDRWGDGANVLTF; CDR3 DNA: TGTGCCAGCAAGCGCGACCGCTGGGGTGATGGGGCCAACGTCCTGACTTTC
clone size: .; D gene: .; J gene: TRBJ2-3; V gene: TRBV29-1; CDR3 protein: CSVAERLAVTDTQYF; CDR3 DNA: TGCAGCGTCGCAGAACGACTTGCGGTCACAGATACGCAGTATTTT
clone size: .; D gene: .; J gene: TRBJ1-5; V gene: TRBV7-2; CDR3 protein: CASSLETGHGNQPQHF; CDR3 DNA: TGTGCCAGCAGCTTAGAGACAGGCCATGGCAATCAGCCCCAGCATTTT
clone size: .; D gene: .; J gene: TRBJ1-2; V gene: TRBV9; CDR3 protein: CASSPRGLSTYGYTF; CDR3 DNA: TGTGCCAGCAGCCCGAGGGGACTGTCGACTTATGGCTACACCTTC
clone size: few; D gene: .; J gene: TRBJ1-4; V gene: TRBV7-2; CDR3 protein: CALRGEKLFF; CDR3 DNA: TGTGCCCTACGGGGTGAAAAACTGTTTTTT
clone size: .; D gene: TRBD2; J gene: TRBJ2-2; V gene: TRBV11-2; CDR3 protein: CASSSPAGVDTGELFF; CDR3 DNA: TGTGCCAGCAGCTCCCCCGCGGGAGTGGATACCGGGGAGCTGTTTTTT
clone size: .; D gene: .; J gene: TRBJ1-1; V gene: TRBV7-9; CDR3 protein: CASSPEGFRNTEAFF; CDR3 DNA: TGTGCCAGCAGCCCAGAGGGTTTTCGTAACACTGAAGCTTTCTTT
clone size: .; D gene: .; J gene: TRBJ2-3; V gene: TRBV30; CDR3 protein: CAWSSKSTDTQYF; CDR3 DNA: TGTGCCTGGAGTAGTAAAAGCACAGATACGCAGTATTTT
clone size: .; D gene: TRBD2; J gene: TRBJ2-1; V gene: TRBV18; CDR3 protein: CASSPGLAGAPTYNEQFF; CDR3 DNA: TGTGCCAGCTCACCAGGACTAGCGGGAGCCCCGACCTACAATGAGCAGTTCTTC
clone size: .; D gene: .; J gene: TRBJ1-4; V gene: TRBV27; CDR3 protein: CASSFKYGANEKLFF; CDR3 DNA: TGTGCCAGCAGTTTTAAGTACGGAGCGAATGAAAAACTGTTTTTT
clone size: .; D gene: .; J gene: TRBJ2-5; V gene: TRBV5-1; CDR3 protein: CASSFEGLETQYF; CDR3 DNA: TGCGCCAGCAGCTTCGAAGGGCTGGAGACCCAGTACTTC
clone size: few; D gene: TRBD1; J gene: TRBJ2-4; V gene: TRBV29-1; CDR3 protein: CSVTGQGAKNIQYF; CDR3 DNA: TGCAGCGTTACGGGACAGGGAGCCAAAAACATTCAGTACTTC
clone size: .; D gene: .; J gene: TRBJ1-1; V gene: TRBV5-1; CDR3 protein: CASSLEGAKNTEAFF; CDR3 DNA: TGCGCCAGCAGCTTGGAGGGCGCCAAGAACACTGAAGCTTTCTTT
clone size: once; D gene: .; J gene: TRBJ1-1; V gene: TRBV6-5; CDR3 protein: CASYSPGMNTEAFF; CDR3 DNA: TGTGCCAGCTATTCCCCCGGCATGAACACTGAAGCTTTCTTT
clone size: .; D gene: TRBD1; J gene: TRBJ2-7; V gene: TRBV2; CDR3 protein: CASSEWGQGAPYEQYF; CDR3 DNA: TGTGCCAGCAGTGAATGGGGACAGGGGGCCCCCTACGAGCAGTACTTC
clone size: few; D gene: .; J gene: TRBJ1-4; V gene: TRBV7-9; CDR3 protein: CASSLDGSFNEKLFF; CDR3 DNA: TGTGCCAGCAGCTTAGATGGATCTTTCAATGAAAAACTGTTTTTT
clone size: .; D gene: TRBD2; J gene: TRBJ2-2; V gene: TRBV29-1; CDR3 protein: CSLRPPIERGYSNTGELFF; CDR3 DNA: TGCAGCCTCCGGCCACCCATAGAGCGGGGATATTCGAACACCGGGGAGCTGTTTTTT
clone size: .; D gene: .; J gene: TRBJ1-5; V gene: TRBV29-1; CDR3 protein: CSVRTDGQPQHF; CDR3 DNA: TGCAGCGTTAGGACAGACGGTCAGCCCCAGCATTTT
clone size: .; D gene: TRBD1; J gene: TRBJ2-7; V gene: TRBV29-1; CDR3 protein: CSVIGQAYEQYF; CDR3 DNA: TGCAGCGTTATCGGACAGGCCTACGAGCAGTACTTC
clone size: .; D gene: .; J gene: TRBJ2-7; V gene: TRBV30; CDR3 protein: CAWSVKVSGSYEQYF; CDR3 DNA: TGTGCCTGGAGTGTAAAAGTAAGTGGCTCCTACGAGCAGTACTTC
clone size: few; D gene: TRBD1; J gene: TRBJ2-4; V gene: TRBV4-1; CDR3 protein: CASSQGLVVGTGGLLAKNIQYF; CDR3 DNA: TGCGCCAGCAGCCAAGGACTAGTGGTGGGGACAGGGGGTTTGCTAGCCAAAAACATTCAGTACTTC
clone size: .; D gene: TRBD1; J gene: TRBJ1-5; V gene: TRBV2; CDR3 protein: CASNRDRGFNQPQHF; CDR3 DNA: TGTGCCAGCAATCGGGACAGGGGCTTTAATCAGCCCCAGCATTTT
clone size: few; D gene: .; J gene: TRBJ1-5; V gene: TRBV29-1; CDR3 protein: CSVQQGHSNQPQHF; CDR3 DNA: TGCAGCGTTCAACAGGGACATAGCAATCAGCCCCAGCATTTT
clone size: .; D gene: .; J gene: TRBJ1-2; V gene: TRBV4-1; CDR3 protein: CASSEGWGRYGYTF; CDR3 DNA: TGCGCCAGCAGCGAAGGGTGGGGCCGATATGGCTACACCTTC
clone size: few; D gene: TRBD1; J gene: TRBJ1-6; V gene: TRBV7-2; CDR3 protein: CASSRRQGANSPLHF; CDR3 DNA: TGTGCCAGCAGCCGGAGACAGGGCGCTAATTCACCCCTCCACTTT
clone size: .; D gene: .; J gene: TRBJ1-6; V gene: TRBV5-1; CDR3 protein: CASSLEGLSPLHF; CDR3 DNA: TGCGCCAGCAGCTTGGAGGGGTTATCACCCCTCCACTTT
clone size: .; D gene: .; J gene: TRBJ1-5; V gene: TRBV10-3; CDR3 protein: CAISEHGYSNQPQHF; CDR3 DNA: TGTGCCATCAGTGAGCACGGTTATAGCAATCAGCCCCAGCATTTT
clone size: .; D gene: TRBD2; J gene: TRBJ2-4; V gene: TRBV7-8; CDR3 protein: CASSLLAGRGNIQYF; CDR3 DNA: TGTGCCAGCAGCTTATTAGCGGGCCGCGGAAACATTCAGTACTTC
clone size: .; D gene: .; J gene: TRBJ1-5; V gene: TRBV6-5; CDR3 protein: CASSYSRNSNQPQHF; CDR3 DNA: TGTGCCAGCAGTTACTCGAGGAATAGCAATCAGCCCCAGCATTTT
clone size: .; D gene: TRBD1; J gene: TRBJ1-4; V gene: TRBV27; CDR3 protein: CASTLSWGQNEKLFF; CDR3 DNA: TGTGCCAGCACTCTTTCATGGGGACAGAATGAAAAACTGTTTTTT
clone size: .; D gene: .; J gene: TRBJ1-1; V gene: TRBV29-1; CDR3 protein: CSVESFLNTEAFF; CDR3 DNA: TGCAGCGTTGAATCGTTCCTGAACACTGAAGCTTTCTTT
clone size: few; D gene: TRBD1; J gene: TRBJ1-1; V gene: TRBV5-1; CDR3 protein: CASSWGTENTEAFF; CDR3 DNA: TGCGCCAGCAGCTGGGGGACAGAGAACACTGAAGCTTTCTTT
clone size: few; D gene: .; J gene: TRBJ2-6; V gene: TRBV2; CDR3 protein: CASSLSGAGANVLTF; CDR3 DNA: TGTGCCAGCAGCCTATCAGGGGCCGGGGCCAACGTCCTGACTTTC
clone size: few; D gene: .; J gene: TRBJ1-1; V gene: TRBV5-1; CDR3 protein: CASSSLGRITEAFF; CDR3 DNA: TGCGCCAGCAGCTCCCTAGGCAGAATTACTGAAGCTTTCTTT
clone size: .; D gene: .; J gene: TRBJ2-5; V gene: TRBV4-1; CDR3 protein: CASSQVGTLQETQYF; CDR3 DNA: TGCGCCAGCAGCCAAGTGGGGACCCTCCAGGAGACCCAGTACTTC
clone size: .; D gene: .; J gene: TRBJ2-7; V gene: TRBV4-2; CDR3 protein: CASSQDRGALYEQYF; CDR3 DNA: TGTGCCAGCAGCCAAGATAGGGGCGCCCTCTACGAGCAGTACTTC
clone size: .; D gene: TRBD2; J gene: TRBJ2-3; V gene: TRBV29-1; CDR3 protein: CSVAPGLAGADTQYF; CDR3 DNA: TGCAGCGTCGCCCCGGGACTAGCGGGGGCAGATACGCAGTATTTT
clone size: .; D gene: TRBD2; J gene: TRBJ2-1; V gene: TRBV5-1; CDR3 protein: CASSLLPGGLAGGYNEQFF; CDR3 DNA: TGCGCCAGCAGCTTATTACCGGGTGGACTAGCGGGAGGTTACAATGAGCAGTTCTTC